This entry concerns a single T cell receptor (beta chain). This receptor's antigen is unknown. Within one base of it there is no much larger clone, and no base qualities were kept. The data derive from a study of a mutant IDH1 vaccine in newly diagnosed glioma (dated by TCRdb to 2020 to 2022). Study-level background: Vaccination started 4-6 weeks after radiotherapy alone, or was given together with temozolomide cycles in the groups whose treatment included chemotherapy. Of the approximately 34 treated patients, roughly 60% were male and about 40% were female, and a mean age of approximately 40 years was recorded. Prior to enrollment, standard therapy consisting of radiotherapy alone, temozolomide alone, or radiochemotherapy with temozolomide had been administered to patients, with the combination being received by most patients. The week-35 safety follow-up took place at visit V12, and the week-47 end of study took place at visit V13. Peripheral blood was collected at six visits: V03 (baseline), V05, V07, V10, V12 and V13. For exploratory analyses, approximately 25 treated patients had longitudinal TCRB deep sequencing done wherever samples were available.

The library was obtained by the immunoSEQ multiplex PCR assay. Rearranged TCR beta chain sequences were amplified with the hsTCRB Kit following the manufacturer's protocol. Sequencing of TCRB libraries was carried out on an Illumina MiSeq. Under the source paper's analysis protocol: The proprietary platform of the kit vendor was used for demultiplexing, trimming and gene mapping. In its TCRdb copy, this immuneACCESS table keeps in-frame sequences only and misses some clones. Where compared with another copy, unresolved V genes explain less than half of these, and the others have no known cause. The V and J calls and clone size are taken from that table; D and trimming were inferred from the DNA. Counted in this sample were 60,000 to 65,000 clones; approximately 80% of them appeared once. The ten largest clones take up 4.5% to 6% of the sample. The paper as a whole reports these results and caveats: Availability determined which PBMC samples were chosen for TCRB deep sequencing. Immune responses induced by the vaccine were seen in around 94% of patients across multiple MHC alleles. Pseudoprogression appeared unrelated to alterations in the top peripheral T cell clonotypes detected by TCRB sequencing. The authors noted that analyses of patient blood samples could not be reproduced because of sample limitations.

V is trimmed back by 9 bases and J by 6 bases, and the junction contains 21 bases that no gene match accounts for. Measured from the cysteine to the phenylalanine, the CDR3 is 17 residues long. Kept here is only the CDR3 DNA, which spans 51 bases and is read in frame from base 1. CDR1 and CDR2, looked up from the germline V gene (reference sequence), are SGHNT and YYREEE. The time point tag for this specimen amounts to: week 35, safety follow-up. A 20-mer mutant IDH1 peptide at 300 micrograms in Montanide made up each vaccine dose, which was injected subcutaneously together with topical imiquimod. Patients received eight vaccinations in weeks 1, 3, 5, 7, 11, 15, 19 and 23, corresponding to visits V03 through V10. The donors had newly diagnosed IDH1-mutant astrocytomas of WHO grade 3 or 4 that showed loss of nuclear ATRX. The samples were drawn from NOA16, a multicentre, single-arm, open-label phase I trial in Germany that tested a mutant IDH1 peptide vaccine in humans for the first time. Genomic DNA for TCRB sequencing was extracted from EDTA blood using the DNeasy Blood and Tissue Kit.

This receptor chain uses TRBV5-4 and TRBJ2-1; 7 bases in between match TRBD1. This TCR was sampled from a man aged 35-49 years with glioma. The input for sequencing was PBMCs, taken from a glioma patient whose treatment included an IDH1 peptide vaccine. CDR3 sequence: CATDTGQPRSFLNEQFF. The base sequence is TGTGCCACCGATACGGGACAGCCCCGTTCCTTTCTCAATGAGCAGTTCTTC.